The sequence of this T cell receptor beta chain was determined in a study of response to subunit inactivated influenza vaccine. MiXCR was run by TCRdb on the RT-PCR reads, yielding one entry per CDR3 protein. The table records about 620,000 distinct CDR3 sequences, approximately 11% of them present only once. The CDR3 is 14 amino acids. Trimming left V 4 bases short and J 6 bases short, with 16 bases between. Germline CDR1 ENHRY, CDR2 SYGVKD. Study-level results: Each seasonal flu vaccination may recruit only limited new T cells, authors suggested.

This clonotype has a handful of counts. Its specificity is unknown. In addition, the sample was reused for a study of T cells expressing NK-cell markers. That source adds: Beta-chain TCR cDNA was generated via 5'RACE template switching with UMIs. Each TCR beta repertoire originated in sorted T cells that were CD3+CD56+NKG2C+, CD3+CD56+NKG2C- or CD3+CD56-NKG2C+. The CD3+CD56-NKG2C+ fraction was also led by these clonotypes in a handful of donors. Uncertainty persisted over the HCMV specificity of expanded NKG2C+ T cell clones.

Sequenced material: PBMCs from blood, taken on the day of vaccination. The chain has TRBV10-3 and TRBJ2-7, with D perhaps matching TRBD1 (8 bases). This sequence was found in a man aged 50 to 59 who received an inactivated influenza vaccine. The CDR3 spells CAISGGTGGAEQYF. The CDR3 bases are TGTGCCATCAGTGGAGGTACAGGGGGGGCCGAGCAGTACTTC.